This TCR beta chain emerged from a study of cytomegalovirus exposure and HLA in healthy donors. Study-level findings and limits: Cytomegalovirus association was listed for under 200 TCR beta chains.

Some clones are missing from TCRdb's copy, which holds only in-frame ones; the method was immunoSEQ multiplex PCR. The data hold hundreds of thousands of clones, with more than 85% observed a single time. About this clone: Its antigen is currently unknown.

The CDR3 contains 13 residues. The germline gives CDR1 MNHEY, CDR2 SVGAGI. V was trimmed by 0 bases and J by 7 bases, leaving 7 bases between them. The rearrangement uses TRBV6-5 and TRBJ2-1; D is unresolved. The sample taken for sequencing was PBMCs. The origin of this receptor is a man aged 18 to 30 in good health and CMV-seropositive. The CDR3 sequence is CASSYSISNEQFF. The CDR3 nucleotides read TGTGCCAGCAGTTACTCGATTTCAAATGAGCAGTTCTTC.